A selection of T cell receptor beta chains follows, all from one sample in a study of shared clonotypes between healthy human individuals. Clones were sequenced by immunoSEQ multiplex PCR, and TCRdb holds only the in-frame ones, with some missing. The sample yields hundreds of thousands of clones, 92% seen once. The sequenced sample was naive CD8+ T cells sorted from blood. The receptors originated from a man aged 25 to 40 in good health. Both conserved end residues are part of each CDR3. Each record gives: CDR3 length, V gene, CDR3 protein.

len: 16
v_gene: TRBV30
CDR3aa: CAWSVGVGSLSYEQYF

len: 16
v_gene: TRBV11-2
CDR3aa: CASSLGLGRPQETQYF

len: 13
v_gene: TRBV28
CDR3aa: CASSLRGPYEQYF

len: 16
v_gene: TRBV7-9
CDR3aa: CASSFQTGTRGNEQFF

len: 13
v_gene: TRBV29-1
CDR3aa: CSADREEVDTQYF

len: 13
v_gene: TRBV29-1
CDR3aa: CSVGEGRTNEQFF

len: 14
v_gene: TRBV9
CDR3aa: CASSVGDSYNEQFF

len: 13
v_gene: TRBV27
CDR3aa: CASSPQGNYGYTF

len: 16
v_gene: TRBV5-1
CDR3aa: CASSLMERTLGNIQYF

len: 12
v_gene: TRBV27
CDR3aa: CASSTPPHEQFF

len: 14
v_gene: TRBV30
CDR3aa: CAWSVGISGNTIYF

len: 15
v_gene: TRBV28
CDR3aa: CASSFMGQANQPQHF

len: 14
v_gene: TRBV5-8
CDR3aa: CASSVGQGVWGYTF

len: 12
v_gene: TRBV11-3
CDR3aa: CASSLNTGELFF

len: 15
v_gene: TRBV6-5
CDR3aa: CASSLATGGFPEQYF

len: 16
v_gene: TRBV4-1
CDR3aa: CASSQEGLASYNEQFF

len: 15
v_gene: TRBV15
CDR3aa: CATSSNRDYGYEQYF

len: 14
v_gene: TRBV7-2
CDR3aa: CASSFTGLRHEQYF

len: 15
v_gene: TRBV7-9
CDR3aa: CASSQAGSPFYGYTF

len: 14
v_gene: TRBV29-1
CDR3aa: CSVEGTDDSYEQYF

len: 15
v_gene: TRBV6-4
CDR3aa: CASSLLAGAYNEQFF

len: 16
v_gene: TRBV5-4
CDR3aa: CASSFSQISSYNEQFF

len: 19
v_gene: TRBV18
CDR3aa: CASSPYSGTTHSGANVLTF

len: 19
v_gene: TRBV5-1
CDR3aa: CASSLQDPRLAGGFNEQFF

len: 14
v_gene: TRBV7-6
CDR3aa: CASSQGNLNYGYTF

len: 15
v_gene: TRBV5-4
CDR3aa: CASSRGELSAGELFF

len: 13
v_gene: TRBV29-1
CDR3aa: CSVERDTPYEQYF

len: 14
v_gene: TRBV28
CDR3aa: CASSLERGEDTQYF

len: 14
v_gene: TRBV30
CDR3aa: CAWSVGAGVHEQYF

len: 15
v_gene: TRBV11-2
CDR3aa: CASSGGTGGSYEQYF

len: 16
v_gene: TRBV29-1
CDR3aa: CSVGGRSTDMNTEAFF

len: 12
v_gene: TRBV7-8
CDR3aa: CASSLENNGYTF

len: 16
v_gene: TRBV28
CDR3aa: CASSPQPSGGYNEQFF

len: 14
v_gene: TRBV4-3
CDR3aa: CASSQGEGSYEQYF

len: 13
v_gene: TRBV5-1
CDR3aa: CASSLYTAYEQYF

len: 14
v_gene: TRBV27
CDR3aa: CASSPQLRADEQYF

len: 17
v_gene: TRBV5-1
CDR3aa: CASSLLEAGWDTYEQYF

len: 14
v_gene: TRBV28
CDR3aa: CASSSTGDHQPQHF

len: 15
v_gene: TRBV19
CDR3aa: CASSIRPPRGDEQYF

len: 15
v_gene: TRBV5-4
CDR3aa: CASSPIGQGVSIQYF

len: 15
v_gene: TRBV7-9
CDR3aa: CASSALAGVEDTQYF

len: 14
v_gene: TRBV29-1
CDR3aa: CSVEAGAATGELFF

len: 15
v_gene: TRBV27
CDR3aa: CASRPWGQSTDTQYF

len: 17
v_gene: TRBV7-2
CDR3aa: CASSSPSREGANEKLFF

len: 16
v_gene: TRBV27
CDR3aa: CASSPSSGTVTYEQYF

len: 15
v_gene: TRBV7-9
CDR3aa: CASSLGTAGANVLTF

len: 14
v_gene: TRBV7-2
CDR3aa: CASSSSARTDTQYF

len: 13
v_gene: TRBV6-5
CDR3aa: CASTQLAGEKLFF

len: 14
v_gene: TRBV9
CDR3aa: CASSTRDRNNEQFF

len: 14
v_gene: TRBV11-2
CDR3aa: CASSPSGSYNEQFF

len: 15
v_gene: TRBV4-3
CDR3aa: CASSQGTGGNYEQYF

len: 13
v_gene: TRBV7-6
CDR3aa: CASSSHSGYEQYF

len: 16
v_gene: TRBV2
CDR3aa: CASSDRVGSGAYEQYF

len: 16
v_gene: TRBV28
CDR3aa: CASSFQPGTSLNEQYF

len: 13
v_gene: TRBV6-6
CDR3aa: CASSYSTHTEAFF

len: 19
v_gene: TRBV7-9
CDR3aa: CASSSLAGGLQGLTDTQYF

len: 15
v_gene: TRBV5-4
CDR3aa: CASSSGLAVGDIQYF